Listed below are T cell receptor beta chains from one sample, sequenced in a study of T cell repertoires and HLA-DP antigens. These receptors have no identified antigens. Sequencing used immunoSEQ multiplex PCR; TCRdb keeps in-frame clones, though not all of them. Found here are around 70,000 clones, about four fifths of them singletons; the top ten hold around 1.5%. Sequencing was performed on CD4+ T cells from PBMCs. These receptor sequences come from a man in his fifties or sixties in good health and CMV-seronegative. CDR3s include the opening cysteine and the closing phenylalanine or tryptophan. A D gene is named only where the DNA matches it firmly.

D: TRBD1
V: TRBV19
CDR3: CASSIIPGQGRNNEQFF

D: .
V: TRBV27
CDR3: CASSIRDRDTQYF

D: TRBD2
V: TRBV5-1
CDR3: CASSSHLLAGGPSEQFF

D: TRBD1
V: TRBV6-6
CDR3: CASRHRGVGEKLFF

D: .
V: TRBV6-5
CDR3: CASLDRASSYNEQFF

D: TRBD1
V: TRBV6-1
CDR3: CASLRDRELNYGYTF

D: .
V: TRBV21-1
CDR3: CASRAGGQGLHEQYF

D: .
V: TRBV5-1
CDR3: CASSPDRLSGNQPQHF

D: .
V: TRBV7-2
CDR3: CASSLRGLSTDTQYF

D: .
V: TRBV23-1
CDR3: CASSQRPSSGNTIYF

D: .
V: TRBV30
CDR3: CAWRLRDRDTGELFF

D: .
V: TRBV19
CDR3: CASSMVGGKNGYTF

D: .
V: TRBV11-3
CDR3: CASSLDVSSYNEQFF

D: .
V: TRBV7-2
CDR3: CASSLGATGFGRGYTF

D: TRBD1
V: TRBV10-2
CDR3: CASRDRGRPGDGYTF

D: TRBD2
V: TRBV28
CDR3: CASSGGGSWFF

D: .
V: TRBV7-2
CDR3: CASSLRQGAYNSPLHF

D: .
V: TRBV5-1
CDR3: CASSRSFTRSEKLFF

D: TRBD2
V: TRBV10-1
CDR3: CASARGREPTDTQYF

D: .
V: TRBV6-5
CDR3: CASSYAGTDYGYTF

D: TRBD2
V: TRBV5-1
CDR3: CASSLGLAGGGEQFF

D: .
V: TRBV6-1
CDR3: CASGDRKNQPQHF

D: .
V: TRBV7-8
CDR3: CASSLGVRNTEAFF

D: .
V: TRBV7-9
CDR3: CASSLNSREQYF

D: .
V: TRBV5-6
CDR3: CASSRWSSGANVLTF

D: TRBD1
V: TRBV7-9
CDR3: CASSRDSDTQYF

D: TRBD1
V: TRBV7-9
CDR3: CASSLGTVQETQYF

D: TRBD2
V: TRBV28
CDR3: CASRPGGVSYNEQFF

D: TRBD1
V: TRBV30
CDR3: CAWSVGTGANEQFF

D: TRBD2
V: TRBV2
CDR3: CASLRGVSTDTQYF

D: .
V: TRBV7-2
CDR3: CASTLNGGDNYGYTF

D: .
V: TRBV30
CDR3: CALEGGSNGYTF

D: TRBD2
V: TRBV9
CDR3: CASSVASGGYQETQYF

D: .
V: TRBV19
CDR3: CASSKGTRFNTEAFF

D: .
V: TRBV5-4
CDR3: CASSLGGRVEVTGELFF

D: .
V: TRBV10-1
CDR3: CASSEGTRNSPLHF

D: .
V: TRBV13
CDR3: CASSLGGRGNQPQHF

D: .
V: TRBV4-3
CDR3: CASSQDLGGSAYSPLHF

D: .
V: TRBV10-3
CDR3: CAISNYGSGNTIYF

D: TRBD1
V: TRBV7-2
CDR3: CASSSGGGSSPLHF

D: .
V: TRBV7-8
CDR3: CASSPLDGYEQYF

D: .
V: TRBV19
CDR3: CASSIVRQNTEAFF

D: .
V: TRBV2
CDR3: CASSVIGRELFF

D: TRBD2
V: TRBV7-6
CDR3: CASSFIAGPSGEDEQFF

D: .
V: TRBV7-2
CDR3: CASSASGNMGTEAFF

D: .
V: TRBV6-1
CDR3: CASKGYGPNEKLFF

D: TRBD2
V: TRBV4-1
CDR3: CASSQVPGLAGVPDTQYF

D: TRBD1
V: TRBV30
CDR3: CAWRRQGVQGYTF

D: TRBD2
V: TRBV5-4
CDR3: CASGRLAGGTGELFF

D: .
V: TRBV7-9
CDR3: CASSRPNGVNTEAFF

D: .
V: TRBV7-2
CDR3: CASSLAGGKNQPQHF